The TCR beta chain described here comes from a study of shared clonotypes between healthy human individuals (dated by TCRdb to the early 2020s). Regarding the study in general: Three men and two women, aged 18 to 49 years, made up the cohort. For each donor, CD4 naive and CD4 memory were each given three plates, CD8 naive was given two plates, and CD8 memory was given one plate. Different laboratories and diverse techniques were used to prepare libraries and sequence TCR repertoires, to increase sequencing depth and limit assay-specific biases. Per donor, leukapheresis produced somewhere between about 0.9 and 9.5 billion PBMCs. The study deeply sequenced blood TCR repertoires of about five healthy adults to estimate repertoire size and the extent of clonotype sharing between individuals.

CDR1 ENHRY and CDR2 SYGVKD are derived from the germline V gene. V loses 6 bases at its end and J loses 6 bases; junction bases beyond the gene matches: 4. The CDR3 runs 13 amino acids, cysteine and phenylalanine included. CDR3 DNA is the only sequence kept; it has 39 bases, read in frame from the first base. The donors were healthy, HIV-negative adults with no recently reported acute infections or vaccinations. Every donor was a Caucasian adult living in Nashville, Tennessee, USA. Magnetic negative selection was used to enrich CD4+ T cells, after which naive cells were positively selected on CD45RA and the negative fraction became the memory subset. Blood was obtained by leukapheresis, after which PBMCs were separated by Ficoll-Histopaque density gradient centrifugation and cryopreserved in liquid nitrogen vapor phase. Analytical flow cytometry was used to check the purity and quantity of each magnetically sorted T cell population. From each sorted fraction, genomic DNA was isolated and quantified by UV absorbance on a Nanodrop 2000c.

Here is what the overall study found, with its caveats: Pairwise subsampling led to the expectation that sequencing depth would affect the degree of clonotype sharing among donors. Sampling was restricted to blood, and TCR repertoires in tissues likely differ from the TCR repertoires found in blood. When several donors were compared, the shared fraction of clonotypes was 5% to 6.5% for naive CD4, 3.5% for naive CD8, about 2.5% for memory CD4, and around 0.4% for memory CD8. Clonotypes shared by all four sorted-subset donors showed higher generation probabilities than non-shared clonotypes. Estimated clonotype richness was generally larger for naive than for memory subsets. The small number of donors limited the genetic and exposure-history diversity represented. Rarefaction of sorted-subset datasets indicated incomplete sequencing despite the large sequencing depth.

Concerning this clone: It lacks a known antigen. Per-base quality was not reported, and no clone a single base away is much larger than it. Distinct nucleotide sequences in the sample also encode this CDR3.

Using the deep immunoSEQ assay, TCR CDR3 regions were amplified from genomic DNA by multiplex PCR. For each cell subset, the extracted genomic DNA was distributed evenly across all wells of several immunoSEQ 96-well plates, and each plate served as one replicate. For sorted subsets, each replicate PCR was loaded with 200 ng genomic DNA, equivalent to 25,000 to 30,000 T cell genomes. The purified libraries were quantified using a Qubit 3.0 fluorometer, sized with a Bioanalyzer 2100, and then quantified again using the KAPA Library Quantification kit. Every immunoSEQ 96-well plate was sequenced on a dedicated single-read 150-cycle Illumina NextSeq 550 flow cell. On the study's bioinformatics: Because the immunoSEQ output included only junctional sequences and no quality scores, the filtering could not be the same as the filtering used for full-length reads. Sequences were annotated with PyIR, a Python wrapper for IgBLAST v1.9, using IMGT germline references to assign V/J genes and CDR3. Reads were filtered out if the reads had weak V/J assignments (E-value above 1e-6), no CDR3, stop codons, out-of-frame junctions, or ambiguous translated residues. V3J clonotypes were defined as sequences sharing an identical inferred V gene, J gene, and CDR3 amino acid sequence. Percentage overlap between repertoires was computed as shared unique clonotypes divided by the size of the smaller repertoire. Repertoire richness was assessed with RTK rarefaction, the Chao1 estimator, and Recon v2.1 estimates of unobserved clonotypes. For all TCRbeta clonotypes obtained by the gDNA method from a few donors, generation probabilities were computed with OLGA. TCRdb provides this immuneACCESS table in a form limited to in-frame rearrangements. Some clones are lacking; in checked studies, under half of them reflect an unresolved V gene, and why the rest are absent is not known. V, J and clone size are those of that table, while D and trimming were read from the DNA. The sample table shows about 2 million clones, and 90% to 95% are seen once. Of the sample, around 0.13% is held by the ten largest clones.

This clonotype was sampled from a man aged 18 to 29 in good health. This sequence uses TRBV10-3 and TRBJ1-4; TRBD1 lines up with 7 middle nucleotides. Sequenced material: naive CD4+ T cells sorted from blood. In the paper's terms, the cell subset or site label means: CD45RA+ positively selected. The nucleotide sequence is given as TGTGCCATCAGCCCCAGGGGGGATGAAAAACTGTTTTTT. This sequence encodes CAISPRGDEKLFF.